This T cell receptor (beta chain) was sequenced for a study of shared clonotypes between healthy human individuals. TCRdb's table, derived via immunoSEQ multiplex PCR, lists solely in-frame clones and lacks some. The repertoire holds about half a million clones, with over 70% as singletons. For this clone: The junction departs from germline at one end; a sequencing error may be responsible. This sample also contains other DNA sequences that code for the same CDR3.

This CDR3 comprises 16 residues. In germline, CDR1 is SGHTA, CDR2 FQGNSA. The TCR was taken from a woman between 40 and 55 years old in good health. Some clones in this sample may be carry-over from other donors' samples. Material for sequencing was PBMCs. J is TRBJ2-5 and V is TRBV7-2; D might be TRBD2 (5 bases). The closer fit of TRBJ2-7 to the DNA end suggests the J call may be wrong. CDR3 sequence: CASSLDRPASSYEQYF. In nucleotides, the CDR3 is TGCGCTAGCAGCTTAGATAGGCCGGCAAGCTCCTACGAGCAGTACTTC.